A single sample gave rise to the 22 T cell receptor beta chains below, sequenced in a study of T cell repertoires in cytomegalovirus infection. TCRdb redid the calling of the reads with MiXCR, one entry per CDR3 protein. Of 100,000 to 150,000 distinct CDR3 sequences in the sample, more than 7% were seen once. Sequencing was carried out using PBMCs. Every receptor here comes from a human donor in good health (CMV status not recorded). Some clones in this sample may be carry-over from other donors' samples.

This clonotype appeared many times. This rearrangement joins TRBV19 to TRBJ1-5; D possibly corresponds to TRBD1 (6 bases). V gave up 6 bases and J gave up 7 bases, with 16 bases separating them. The V gene's germline CDR1 is LNHDA and CDR2 SQIVND (reference sequence). The CDR3 loop spans 14 amino acids. DNA for the CDR3: TGTGCCAGTAGACTTCCCCAGGGACAACAGCCCCAGCATTTT. As protein: CASRLPQGQQPQHF.

The V call is TRBV11-1, the J call TRBJ2-3; 11 bases match TRBD2. Losses at the gene ends were 5 bases for V and 7 bases for J; bases not matched to a gene: 8. Germline-derived CDR1 and CDR2 are SGHAT and FQDESV (reference sequence). The CDR3 runs 15 residues. CDR3 residues: CASSPGLAERNTQYF. In DNA form, the CDR3 reads TGTGCCAGCAGCCCGGGACTAGCGGAGCGTAATACGCAGTATTTT.

There are many counts of this clonotype. This sequence joins TRBV19 and TRBJ2-4; 7 bases match TRBD1. V lost 6 bases to trimming and J lost 3 bases; unmatched junction nucleotides: 11. Germline-derived CDR1 and CDR2 are LNHDA and SQIVND (reference sequence). The CDR3 length is 16 residues. The CDR3 nucleotides are TGTGCCAGTAGCCTTGGACAGGACCGGTTCAAAAACATTCAGTACTTC. Its protein product is CASSLGQDRFKNIQYF. Full variable domain (remainder filled in from reference TRBV19 and TRBJ2-4): DGGITQSPKYLFRKEGQNVTLSCEQNLNHDAMYWYRQDPGQGLRLIYYSQIVNDFQKGDIAEGYSVSREKKESFPLTVTSAQKNPTAFYLCASSLGQDRFKNIQYFGAGTRLSVL.

This clonotype turned up a few times. The chain employs TRBV5-4 and TRBJ1-2, with a possible D match to TRBD1 (5 bases). Germline V gene sequence: CDR1 SGHNT, CDR2 YYREEE (reference sequence). CDR3 length: 14 residues. The germline V and J ends were trimmed by 4 bases and 6 bases, with 16 bases remaining between them. The CDR3 nucleotides read TGTGCCAGCAGCCAAACTCAGGGAGTGAATGGCTACACCTTC. This codes for CASSQTQGVNGYTF.

The sample holds many counts of this clonotype. The V call is TRBV28, the J call TRBJ2-7, with TRBD1 matching over 8 bases. CDR3 length equals 17 residues. The V and J ends lost 7 bases and 4 bases, in that order; junction bases with no gene match: 18. CDR1 and CDR2 (germline): MDHEN, SYDVKM. The CDR3 reads CASTTFAGQGAGYEQYF. CDR3 nucleotide sequence: TGTGCCAGCACTACTTTTGCGGGTCAGGGGGCCGGATACGAGCAGTACTTC.

The CDR3: CASLTGTGYGYTF. The DNA for the CDR3 is TGTGCCAGCCTAACCGGGACAGGGTATGGCTACACCTTC. J is TRBJ1-2 and V is TRBV28; 9 nucleotides line up with TRBD1. Germline CDR1 is MDHEN and CDR2 is SYDVKM. V lost 8 bases, J lost 5 bases, and 6 bases stayed unmatched. This CDR3 region has 13 residues.

This chain connects TRBV11-2 to TRBJ2-1; 7 bases match TRBD2. Germline-derived CDR1 and CDR2 are SGHAT and FQNNGV. This CDR3 is 16 amino acids long. V was clipped by 5 bases and J by 3 bases; unmatched bases: 10. Here the CDR3 DNA reads TGTGCCAGCAGCCCCGTGCGGGAGCCCAACTACAATGAGCAGTTCTTC. This encodes CASSPVREPNYNEQFF.

This sequence joins TRBV5-1 and TRBJ2-2; D is uncertain. The V end was cut by 2 bases, the J end by 5 bases, with 7 bases between. The CDR3 extends over 13 amino acids. The germline gives CDR1 SGHRS, CDR2 YFSETQ. CDR3 in DNA: TGCGCCAGCAGCTTAAGTGTAACCGGGGAGCTGTTTTTT. Residues: CASSLSVTGELFF.

Many counts were recorded for this clonotype. The chain has TRBV7-8 and TRBJ2-5; 11 nucleotides align to TRBD2. The CDR3 extends over 18 amino acids. Per the germline V gene, CDR1 is SGHVS and CDR2 is FQNEAQ. V shed 5 bases, J shed 5 bases, and the junction held 16 bases outside the gene matches. CDR3 residues: CASSHGLAGGLGGETQYF. As DNA, the CDR3 is TGTGCCAGCAGCCACGGGCTAGCGGGGGGCCTCGGGGGGGAGACCCAGTACTTC.

This clonotype has a count of ten or more. The J gene is TRBJ2-3, the V gene TRBV7-7; 8 nucleotides match TRBD1. This CDR3 spans 13 amino acids. The V and J ends lost 5 bases and 8 bases, in that order; junction bases with no gene match: 6. Germline CDR1 reads SSHAT; CDR2 reads FNYEAQ (reference sequence). The CDR3 bases are TGTGCCAGCAGCATAATAGACAGGGGTACGCAGTATTTT. As protein: CASSIIDRGTQYF.

This clonotype has more than one count but fewer than ten. The genes are TRBV19 and TRBJ2-1; D is unclear. The V end lost 6 bases, the J end lost 0 bases, and 12 bases lay between the germline ends. This CDR3 has 15 amino acids. CDR1 and CDR2 (germline): LNHDA, SQIVND (reference sequence). The CDR3, as DNA: TGTGCCAGTAGCGGCCAAATCAGCTCCTACAATGAGCAGTTCTTC. Amino acids: CASSGQISSYNEQFF. Together with reference TRBV19 and TRBJ2-1, the CDR3 gives the full variable domain: DGGITQSPKYLFRKEGQNVTLSCEQNLNHDAMYWYRQDPGQGLRLIYYSQIVNDFQKGDIAEGYSVSREKKESFPLTVTSAQKNPTAFYLCASSGQISSYNEQFFGPGTRLTVL.

This clonotype was found many times. The chain is built from TRBV7-6 and TRBJ2-7; D unresolved. V lost 1 base, J lost 0 bases, and 4 bases lay in between. The germline V gene has CDR1 SGHVS and CDR2 FNYEAQ. The CDR3 consists of 13 residues. The CDR3 loop is CASSLDDSYEQYF. CDR3 coding DNA: TGTGCCAGCAGCTTAGACGACTCCTACGAGCAGTACTTC.

This clonotype was recorded many times. V and J are TRBV12-3 or TRBV12-4 and TRBJ1-2, with D unresolved. With 4 bases removed from V and 4 bases from J, the gap between germline ends came to 13 bases. CDR3 length: 14 amino acids. Here the CDR3 reads CASSSQQDFYGYTF. Written as DNA, the CDR3 is TGTGCCAGCAGTTCCCAGCAGGATTTCTATGGCTACACCTTC.

This clonotype has only a few counts. The V call is TRBV5-1, the J call TRBJ2-3; 8 nucleotides line up with TRBD1. Germline V gene data show CDR1 as SGHRS and CDR2 as YFSETQ. CDR3 length: 15 residues. J gave up 3 bases and V 5 bases, and 8 bases lay outside the gene matches. The CDR3 bases are TGCGCCAGCAGACCGACAGGGGCCTGGACAGATACGCAGTATTTT. As protein: CASRPTGAWTDTQYF.

In its sample, this clonotype was seen many times. The chain combines TRBV10-3 with TRBJ1-3; D is possibly TRBD1 (5 bases). V was cut by 8 bases and J by 0 bases, with 17 bases left in between. Germline V lookup: CDR1 ENHRY, CDR2 SYGVKD. The CDR3 contains 16 residues. CDR3 nucleotide sequence: TGTGCCATCGGCGGGACCCCTGCGTACTCTGGAAACACCATATATTTT. It yields the protein CAIGGTPAYSGNTIYF.

The sample holds many counts of this clonotype. The genes are TRBV6-2 or TRBV6-3 and TRBJ1-5; unclear D gene. This CDR3 is built from 15 residues. CDR1 and CDR2 from the germline V gene are MNHEY and SVGEGT. V was trimmed by 2 bases and J by 4 bases, leaving 12 bases between them. The CDR3 region has the DNA TGTGCCAGCAGTTACGGAGACGTCCCAAATCAGCCCCAGCATTTT. As protein: CASSYGDVPNQPQHF.

In its sample, this clonotype was seen many times. The gene calls are TRBV12-3 or TRBV12-4 and TRBJ1-5; D might be TRBD1 (5 bases). The CDR3 consists of 15 residues. Trimming took off 2 bases at V and 3 bases at J, with 11 bases between the two ends. CDR3 amino acids: CASSLSVTVNQPQHF. Written as DNA, the CDR3 is TGTGCCAGCAGTTTATCGGTGACAGTCAATCAGCCCCAGCATTTT.

This clonotype was counted ten times or more. The CDR3 region is CASSVWDRAPNTEAFF. CDR3 DNA: TGTGCCAGCAGTGTTTGGGACAGGGCCCCGAACACTGAAGCTTTCTTT. This chain connects TRBV25-1 to TRBJ1-1, with 9 bases that match TRBD1. Germline CDR1 reads MGHDK; CDR2 reads SYGVNS. V lost 4 bases to trimming and J lost 1 base; unmatched junction nucleotides: 7. This CDR3 spans 16 amino acids. Full variable domain (remainder filled in from reference TRBV25-1 and TRBJ1-1): EADIYQTPRYLVIGTGKKITLECSQTMGHDKMYWYQQDPGMELHLIHYSYGVNSTEKGDLSSESTVSRIRTEHFPLTLESARPSHTSQYLCASSVWDRAPNTEAFFGQGTRLTVV.

This clonotype appeared many times. This chain connects TRBV7-9 to TRBJ1-4; D is unresolved. The V end was cut by 6 bases, the J end by 3 bases, with 14 bases between. Germline assignment: CDR1 SEHNR and CDR2 FQNEAQ (reference sequence). CDR3 size: 15 residues. In DNA, the CDR3 is TGTGCCAGCAGTACGGACGGCAGTTCTAATGAAAAACTGTTTTTT. It encodes CASSTDGSSNEKLFF.

This clonotype was observed at least ten times. V usage is TRBV7-9 and J usage is TRBJ2-2; 7 nucleotides align to TRBD1. With 5 bases clipped from V and 7 bases from J, the junction kept 19 bases outside the gene matches. Germline V lookup: CDR1 SEHNR, CDR2 FQNEAQ (reference sequence). The CDR3 consists of 18 residues. DNA of the CDR3: TGTGCCAGCAGCCGCAGCGGACTTTCCTCAGGGGGAAACGGGGAGCTGTTTTTT. Translation: CASSRSGLSSGGNGELFF.

Ten or more counts support this clonotype. The chain couples TRBV2 to TRBJ1-1; D gene unclear. The V end lost 11 bases, the J end lost 1 base, and 8 bases lay between the germline ends. Germline CDR1 is SNHLY and CDR2 is FYNNEI. The CDR3 extends over 11 amino acids. The CDR3 DNA follows: TGTGCCGGCCCTGAGAACACTGAAGCTTTCTTT. This sequence encodes CAGPENTEAFF.

Ten or more counts support this clonotype. CDR3 protein: CASKRRTGYNEQFF. DNA of the CDR3: TGTGCCAGCAAACGCCGGACAGGGTACAATGAGCAGTTCTTC. The chain combines TRBV2 with TRBJ2-1, with 8 nucleotides matching TRBD1. The CDR3 runs to 14 residues. CDR1 is SNHLY and CDR2 is FYNNEI in the germline V gene. V trimming: 7 bases; J trimming: 4 bases; junction bases outside the gene matches: 6.